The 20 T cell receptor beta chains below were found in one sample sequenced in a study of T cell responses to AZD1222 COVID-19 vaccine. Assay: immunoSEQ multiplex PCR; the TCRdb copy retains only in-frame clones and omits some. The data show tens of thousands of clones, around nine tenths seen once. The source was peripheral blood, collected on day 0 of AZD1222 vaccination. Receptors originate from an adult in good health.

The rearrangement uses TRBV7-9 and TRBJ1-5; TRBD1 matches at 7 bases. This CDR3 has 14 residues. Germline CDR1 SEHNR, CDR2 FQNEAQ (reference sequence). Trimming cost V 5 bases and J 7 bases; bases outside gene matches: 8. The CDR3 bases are TGTGCCAGCAGCGCAGGGGGTTCAAGCCAGCCCCAGCATTTT. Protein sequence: CASSAGGSSQPQHF.

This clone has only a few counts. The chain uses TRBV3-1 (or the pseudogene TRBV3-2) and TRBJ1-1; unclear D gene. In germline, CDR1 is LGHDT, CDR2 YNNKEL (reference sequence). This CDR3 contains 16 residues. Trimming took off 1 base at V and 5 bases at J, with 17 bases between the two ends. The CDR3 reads CASSQGGWGWGTEAFF. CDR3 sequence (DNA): TGTGCCAGCAGCCAAGGCGGCTGGGGTTGGGGAACTGAAGCTTTCTTT.

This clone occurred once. The CDR3 here is CASSDMAGGEKLFF. In DNA, the CDR3 is TGCGCCAGCAGTGATATGGCAGGGGGGGAAAAACTGTTTTTT. V is TRBV10-2 and J is TRBJ1-4; TRBD1 matches 7 bases. Germline-derived CDR1 and CDR2 are WSHSY and SAAADI. CDR3 size: 14 residues. V shed 3 bases and J 8 bases; nucleotides not matched to a gene: 6.

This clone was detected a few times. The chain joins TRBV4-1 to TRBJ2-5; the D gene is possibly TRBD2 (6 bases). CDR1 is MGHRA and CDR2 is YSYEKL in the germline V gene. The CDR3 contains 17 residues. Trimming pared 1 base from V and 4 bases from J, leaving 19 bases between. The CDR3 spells CASSQGGGTQGRETQYF. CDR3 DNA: TGCGCCAGCAGCCAAGGTGGGGGGACCCAGGGACGAGAGACCCAGTACTTC.

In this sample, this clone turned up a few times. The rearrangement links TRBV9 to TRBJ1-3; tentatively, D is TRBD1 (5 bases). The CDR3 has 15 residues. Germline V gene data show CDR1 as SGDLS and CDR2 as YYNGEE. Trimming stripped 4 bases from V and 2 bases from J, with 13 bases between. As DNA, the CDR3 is TGTGCCAGCAGCCCCAGGGAGGATACTGGAAACACCATATATTTT. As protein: CASSPREDTGNTIYF.

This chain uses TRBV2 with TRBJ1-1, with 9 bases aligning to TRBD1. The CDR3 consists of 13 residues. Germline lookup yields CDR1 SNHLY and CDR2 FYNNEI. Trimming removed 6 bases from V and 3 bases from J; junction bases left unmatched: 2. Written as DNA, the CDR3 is TGTGCCAGCAGCCGGACAGGGGACACTGAAGCTTTCTTT. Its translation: CASSRTGDTEAFF. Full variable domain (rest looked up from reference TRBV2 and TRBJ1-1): EPEVTQTPSHQVTQMGQEVILRCVPISNHLYFYWYRQILGQKVEFLVSFYNNEISEKSEIFDDQFSVERPDGSNFTLKIRSTKLEDSAMYFCASSRTGDTEAFFGQGTRLTVV.

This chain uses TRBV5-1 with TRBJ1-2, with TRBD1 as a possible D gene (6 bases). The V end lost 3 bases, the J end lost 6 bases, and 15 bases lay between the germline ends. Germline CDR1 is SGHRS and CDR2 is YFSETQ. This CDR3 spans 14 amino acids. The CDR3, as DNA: TGCGCCAGCAGCTACAACCAGGGGTCTGATGGCTACACCTTC. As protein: CASSYNQGSDGYTF.

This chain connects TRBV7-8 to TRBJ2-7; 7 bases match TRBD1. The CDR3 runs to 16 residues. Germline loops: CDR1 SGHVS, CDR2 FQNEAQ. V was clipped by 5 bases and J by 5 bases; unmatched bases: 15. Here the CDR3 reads CASSRGRSTMGDEQYF. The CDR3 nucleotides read TGTGCCAGCAGCAGGGGGCGGAGTACCATGGGCGACGAGCAGTACTTC.

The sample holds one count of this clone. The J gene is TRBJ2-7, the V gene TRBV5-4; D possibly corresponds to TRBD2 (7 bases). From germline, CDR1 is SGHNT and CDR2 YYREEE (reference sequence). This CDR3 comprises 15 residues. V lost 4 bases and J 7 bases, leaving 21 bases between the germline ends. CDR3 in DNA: TGTGCCAGCAGCCCGGGGGGCCCCCTAGCTACGGAGCAGTACTTC. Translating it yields CASSPGGPLATEQYF.

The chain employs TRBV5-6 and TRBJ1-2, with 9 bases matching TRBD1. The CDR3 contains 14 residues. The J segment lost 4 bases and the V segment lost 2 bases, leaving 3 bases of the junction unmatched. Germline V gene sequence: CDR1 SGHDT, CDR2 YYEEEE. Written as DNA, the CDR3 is TGTGCCAGCAGCTTCACAGGGGGCACCTATGGCTACACCTTC. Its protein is CASSFTGGTYGYTF.

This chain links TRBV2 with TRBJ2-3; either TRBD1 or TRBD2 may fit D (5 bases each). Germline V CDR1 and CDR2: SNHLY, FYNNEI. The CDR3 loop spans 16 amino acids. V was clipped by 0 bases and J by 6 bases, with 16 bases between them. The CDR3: CASSEARAGGVDTQYF. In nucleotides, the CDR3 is TGTGCCAGCAGTGAAGCGCGGGCTGGGGGTGTGGATACGCAGTATTTT.

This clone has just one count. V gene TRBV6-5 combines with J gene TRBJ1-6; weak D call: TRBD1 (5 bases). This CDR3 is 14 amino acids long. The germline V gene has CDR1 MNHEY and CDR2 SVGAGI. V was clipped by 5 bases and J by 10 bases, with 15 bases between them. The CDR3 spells CASSPTGTGSPLHF. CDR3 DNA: TGTGCCAGCAGTCCCACCGGGACGGGCTCACCCCTCCACTTT.

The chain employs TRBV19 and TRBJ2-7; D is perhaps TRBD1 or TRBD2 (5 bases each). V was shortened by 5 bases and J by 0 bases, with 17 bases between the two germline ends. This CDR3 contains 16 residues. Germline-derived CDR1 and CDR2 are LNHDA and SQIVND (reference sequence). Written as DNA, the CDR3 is TGTGCCAGTAGTGTGTGGGCAGGGACGAGCTCCTACGAGCAGTACTTC. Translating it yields CASSVWAGTSSYEQYF.

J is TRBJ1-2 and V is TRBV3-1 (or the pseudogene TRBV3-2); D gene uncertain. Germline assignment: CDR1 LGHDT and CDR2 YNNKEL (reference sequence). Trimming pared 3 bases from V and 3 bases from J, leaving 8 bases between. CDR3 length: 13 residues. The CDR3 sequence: CASSQTLHYGYTF. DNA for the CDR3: TGTGCCAGCAGCCAGACACTACACTATGGCTACACCTTC.

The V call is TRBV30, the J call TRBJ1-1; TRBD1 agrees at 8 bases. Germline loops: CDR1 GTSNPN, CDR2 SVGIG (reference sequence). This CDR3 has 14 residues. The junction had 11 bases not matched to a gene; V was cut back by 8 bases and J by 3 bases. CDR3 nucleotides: TGTGCCCGGGGGCAGGGGGCCTGGGACACTGAAGCTTTCTTT. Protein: CARGQGAWDTEAFF.

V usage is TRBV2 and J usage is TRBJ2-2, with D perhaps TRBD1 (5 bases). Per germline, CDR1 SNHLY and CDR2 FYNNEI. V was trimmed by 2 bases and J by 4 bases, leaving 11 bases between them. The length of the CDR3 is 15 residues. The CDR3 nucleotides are TGTGCCAGCAGTGAATGGGGTGGGGCCACCGGGGAGCTGTTTTTT. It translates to CASSEWGGATGELFF.

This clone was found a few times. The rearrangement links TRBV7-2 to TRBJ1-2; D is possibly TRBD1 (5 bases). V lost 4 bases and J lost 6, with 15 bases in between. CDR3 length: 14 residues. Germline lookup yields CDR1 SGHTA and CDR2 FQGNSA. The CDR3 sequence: CASSSTGTVNGYTF. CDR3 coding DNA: TGTGCCAGCAGCTCCACCGGGACGGTTAATGGCTACACCTTC.

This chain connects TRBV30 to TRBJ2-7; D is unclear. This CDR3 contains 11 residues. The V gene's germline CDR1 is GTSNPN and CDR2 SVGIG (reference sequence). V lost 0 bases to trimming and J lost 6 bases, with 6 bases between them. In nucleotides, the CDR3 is TGTGCCTGGAGTGTACCGGGCGAGCAGTACTTC. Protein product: CAWSVPGEQYF.

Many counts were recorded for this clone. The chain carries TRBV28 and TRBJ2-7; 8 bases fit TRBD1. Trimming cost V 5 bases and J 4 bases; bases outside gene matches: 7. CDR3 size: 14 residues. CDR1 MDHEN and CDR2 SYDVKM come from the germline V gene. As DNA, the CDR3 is TGTGCCAGCAGTCCCGGACAGGGTGGTTACGAGCAGTACTTC. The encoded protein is CASSPGQGGYEQYF. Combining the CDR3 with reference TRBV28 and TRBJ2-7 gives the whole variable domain DVKVTQSSRYLVKRTGEKVFLECVQDMDHENMFWYRQDPGLGLRLIYFSYDVKMKEKGDIPEGYSVSREKKERFSLILESASTNQTSMYLCASSPGQGGYEQYFGPGTRLTVT.

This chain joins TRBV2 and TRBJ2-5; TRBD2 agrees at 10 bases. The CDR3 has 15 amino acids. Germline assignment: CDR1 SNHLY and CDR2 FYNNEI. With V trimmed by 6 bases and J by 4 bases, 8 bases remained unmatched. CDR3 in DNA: TGTGCCAGCAGGCAACCGGGACTAGCGAGAGAGACCCAGTACTTC. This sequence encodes CASRQPGLARETQYF.